The 21 T cell receptor beta chains reported below all come from one sample, sequenced in a study of T-cell memory formation after mild COVID-19. TCRdb passed the 5' RACE reads through MiXCR, listing each CDR3 protein once. The table has roughly 200,000 distinct CDR3 sequences, roughly 16% seen once; the top ten hold under 2.5%. Sequenced material: PBMCs or a T cell subset sorted from them (not recorded which). These receptors came from an adult woman who had mild COVID-19 (a few samples of this study predate the infection). Cell type and time point are not known.

This clonotype was picked up a small number of times. The chain is built from TRBV29-1 and TRBJ2-5; possibly TRBD1 for D (7 bases). CDR3 length equals 13 residues. V lost 5 bases to trimming and J lost 5 bases, with 15 bases between them. Germline values: CDR1 SQVTM, CDR2 ANQGSEA. CDR3 sequence reads: CSVRTGEAETQYF. CDR3 sequence (DNA): TGCAGCGTTAGAACAGGGGAGGCGGAGACCCAGTACTTC.

This chain joins TRBV7-9 and TRBJ2-7; D is uncertain. The V end was cut by 5 bases, the J end by 5 bases, with 13 bases between. The germline gives CDR1 SEHNR, CDR2 FQNEAQ (reference sequence). This CDR3 region has 13 residues. CDR3 sequence (DNA): TGTGCCAGCAGCCGCGACTTTTCGAACGAGCAGTACTTC. Protein sequence: CASSRDFSNEQYF. The entire variable domain, with the rest obtained from reference TRBV7-9 and TRBJ2-7, is as follows: DTGVSQNPRHKITKRGQNVTFRCDPISEHNRLYWYRQTLGQGPEFLTYFQNEAQLEKSRLLSDRFSAERPKGSFSTLEIQRTEQGDSAMYLCASSRDFSNEQYFGPGTRLTVT.

In DNA, the CDR3 is TGTGCCAGCAGCCCCACCATTACTAGCGGGAGATCAAATGAGCAGTTCTTC. Its protein is CASSPTITSGRSNEQFF. J is TRBJ2-1 and V is TRBV12-3 or TRBV12-4, with TRBD2 matching 11 bases. The CDR3 is made up of 17 amino acids. V lost 6 bases and J lost 7; bases outside the gene matches: 14.

This clonotype appeared many times. The chain couples TRBV7-9 to TRBJ1-2, with a tentative D call TRBD1 (5 bases). There are 11 residues in the CDR3. Trimming removed 4 bases at V and 12 bases at J, with 12 bases between. CDR1 and CDR2 (germline): SEHNR, FQNEAQ (reference sequence). The CDR3 bases are TGTGCCAGCAGCTCGCTGACAGCGAACACCTTC. This translates into CASSSLTANTF.

This chain joins TRBV4-2 and TRBJ2-2; D remains ambiguous. Germline values: CDR1 LGHNA, CDR2 YNFKEQ. The CDR3 runs to 16 residues. Trimming stripped 4 bases from V and 1 base from J, with 13 bases between. CDR3 in amino acids: CASSPAETLNTGELFF. Written as DNA, the CDR3 is TGTGCCAGCAGCCCCGCAGAGACTTTGAACACCGGGGAGCTGTTTTTT.

This clonotype was detected only a few times. V usage is TRBV5-1 and J usage is TRBJ1-1; maybe TRBD1 (6 bases). The germline V gene encodes CDR1 SGHRS and CDR2 YFSETQ. V dropped 3 bases and J dropped 9 bases, with 18 bases sitting between them. There are 14 residues in the CDR3. The CDR3 reads CASSSGAGEDKAFF. CDR3 coding DNA: TGCGCCAGCAGCTCGGGGGCCGGGGAAGATAAAGCTTTCTTT.

V is TRBV18 and J is TRBJ2-1; D unresolved. The CDR3 is 18 amino acids. Germline values: CDR1 KGHSH, CDR2 LQKENI. The ends were cut back, 0 bases at V and 0 bases at J, with 15 bases in the middle. In DNA, the CDR3 is TGTGCCAGCTCACCACCGATCGCGCTGGGAAGCTCCTACAATGAGCAGTTCTTC. This codes for CASSPPIALGSSYNEQFF.

This chain uses TRBV7-8 with TRBJ2-1; weak D call: TRBD2 (5 bases). V gave up 0 bases and J gave up 10 bases, with 16 bases separating them. The CDR3 sequence is 15 residues long. Germline V lookup: CDR1 SGHVS, CDR2 FQNEAQ. In nucleotides, the CDR3 is TGTGCCAGCAGCTTAGCGCGGGTTGGAGGCCGAGAGCAGTTCTTC. The encoded protein is CASSLARVGGREQFF.

A remark on this clonotype: At one end, the junction sequence differs from germline, possibly due to a read error. The V gene is TRBV7-9, the J gene TRBJ1-1; unclear D gene. CDR3 size: 14 residues. Germline CDR1 is SEHNR and CDR2 is FQNEAQ (reference sequence). CDR3: CACSLISLNTEAFF. CDR3 bases: TGTGCCTGCAGCTTAATTAGCCTGAACACTGAAGCTTTCTTT. Full variable domain (outside the CDR3, taken from reference TRBV7-9 and TRBJ1-1): DTGVSQNPRHKITKRGQNVTFRCDPISEHNRLYWYRQTLGQGPEFLTYFQNEAQLEKSRLLSDRFSAERPKGSFSTLEIQRTEQGDSAMYLCACSLISLNTEAFFGQGTRLTVV.

This clonotype was seen only a few times. The chain combines TRBV5-1 with TRBJ1-1; D uncertain. From germline, CDR1 is SGHRS and CDR2 YFSETQ. V dropped 0 bases and J dropped 1 base, with 13 bases sitting between them. This CDR3 contains 16 residues. CDR3 residues: CASSLDPSAGNTEAFF. The CDR3 coding sequence is TGCGCCAGCAGCTTGGACCCCTCAGCGGGGAACACTGAAGCTTTCTTT.

This clonotype showed up many times. The junction differs from germline at one of its ends, possibly a read error. The chain recombines TRBV12-3 or TRBV12-4 with TRBJ1-1, with a tentative D call TRBD1 (6 bases). CDR3 size: 11 residues. The CDR3 protein is CASSRGTEAFF. In DNA form, the CDR3 reads TGCGCCAGCAGCAGGGGCACTGAAGCTTTCTTT.

This clonotype came up a few times. The V call is TRBV7-9, the J call TRBJ1-2, with D uncertain. CDR3 length: 15 residues. The V gene lost 1 base and the J gene lost 5 bases, with 14 bases spanning the gap. The germline gives CDR1 SEHNR, CDR2 FQNEAQ (reference sequence). The CDR3 DNA sequence: TGTGCCAGCAGCTTAGTAACCGACGGGAGATATGGCTACACCTTC. As protein: CASSLVTDGRYGYTF.

The rearrangement joins TRBV19 to TRBJ1-2; D not certain. This CDR3 is built from 12 residues. The V gene's germline CDR1 is LNHDA and CDR2 SQIVND (reference sequence). Trimming took off 4 bases at V and 1 base at J, with 4 bases between the two ends. CDR3 amino acids: CASSNSNYGYTF. CDR3 coding DNA: TGTGCCAGTAGTAACAGTAACTATGGCTACACCTTC.

The chain joins TRBV5-1 to TRBJ2-2; maybe TRBD2 (5 bases). The CDR3 contains 15 residues. The ends were cut back, 0 bases at V and 4 bases at J, with 10 bases in the middle. Germline CDR1 and CDR2: SGHRS and YFSETQ. The CDR3 sequence: CASSLAFEGTGELFF. Written as DNA, the CDR3 is TGCGCCAGCAGCTTGGCCTTTGAGGGCACCGGGGAGCTGTTTTTT. The variable domain in full, with the rest retrieved from reference TRBV5-1 and TRBJ2-2, is KAGVTQTPRYLIKTRGQQVTLSCSPISGHRSVSWYQQTPGQGLQFLFEYFSETQRNKGNFPGRFSGRQFSNSRSEMNVSTLELGDSALYLCASSLAFEGTGELFFGEGSRLTVL.

This clonotype was detected many times. V usage is TRBV12-3 or TRBV12-4 and J usage is TRBJ2-1, with 12 bases that match TRBD2. Trimming cost V 5 bases and J 7 bases; bases outside gene matches: 6. The CDR3 consists of 15 residues. The CDR3 here is CASSRLAGESNEQFF. The CDR3 DNA follows: TGTGCCAGCAGTCGACTAGCGGGAGAATCTAATGAGCAGTTCTTC.

This clonotype was recorded a few times. This chain links TRBV6-5 with TRBJ2-2; the D is unclear. CDR1 is MNHEY, CDR2 SVGAGI, per germline. This CDR3 contains 12 residues. The V and J ends lost 6 bases and 5 bases respectively, with 7 bases between them. The CDR3 nucleotides are TGTGCCAGCAGATACACAACCGGGGAGCTGTTTTTT. It codes for CASRYTTGELFF.

This chain connects TRBV7-2 to TRBJ1-3, with a weak D call TRBD1 (6 bases). The CDR3 is 16 residues long. V was clipped by 5 bases and J by 0 bases, with 14 bases between them. Looked up from germline, CDR1 is SGHTA and CDR2 is FQGNSA. CDR3 sequence reads: CASSPGRGLSGNTIYF. The CDR3 DNA reads as TGTGCCAGCAGCCCCGGCAGGGGTCTCTCTGGAAACACCATATATTTT.

The V gene is TRBV24-1, the J gene TRBJ1-5, with D uncertain. V lost 4 bases to trimming and J lost 7 bases, with 7 bases between them. Germline CDR1 KGHDR, CDR2 SFDVKD. CDR3 size: 12 residues. CDR3 sequence: CATSENPQPQHF. CDR3 nucleotide sequence: TGTGCCACCAGTGAGAATCCCCAGCCCCAGCATTTT.

The gene calls are TRBV6-2 or TRBV6-3 and TRBJ2-7; tentatively, D is TRBD1 (5 bases). CDR1 is MNHEY and CDR2 is SVGEGT in the germline V gene. CDR3 length: 11 amino acids. V lost 8 bases to trimming and J lost 6 bases, with 11 bases between them. CDR3 region: CASARVGEQYF. CDR3 bases: TGTGCCAGCGCCAGGGTGGGCGAGCAGTACTTC.

A few counts support this clonotype. The chain is built from TRBV3-1 and TRBJ1-2; D call uncertain. The CDR3 is made up of 11 amino acids. V lost 1 base, J lost 7 bases, and 4 bases lay in between. Germline values: CDR1 LGHDT, CDR2 YNNKEL (reference sequence). The chain's CDR3 is CASSQGSGYTF. The CDR3, as DNA: TGTGCCAGCAGCCAAGGCAGTGGCTACACCTTC.

This clonotype was observed a few times. V and J are TRBV6-1 and TRBJ2-2, with TRBD1 matching over 9 bases. The CDR3 spans 16 residues. The germline V gene has CDR1 MNHNS and CDR2 SASEGT. The V segment lost 5 bases and the J segment 3 bases; nucleotides outside the gene matches: 7. CDR3 DNA sequence: TGTGCCAGCAGTCCTCTTGGGACAGGGTACACCGGGGAGCTGTTTTTT. Translating gives CASSPLGTGYTGELFF.